The present T cell receptor (beta chain) was sequenced within a study of blood T cell repertoires in COVID-19. Study summary: Donors in the United States, Italy and Spain gave samples during acute or convalescent COVID-19. Nucleic acid was either cDNA or gDNA, and it came from T cells, B-cell-depleted T cells, or PBMCs.

Source study methods: The assay estimated nucleated cells by amplifying reference gene primers. Generated by immunoSEQ multiplex PCR, the TCRdb table keeps only in-frame clones and is missing some. For V, J and clone size, that table is used; D and trimming come from the DNA. Counted here are about 200,000 clones, 86% occurring once; the ten biggest clones make up around 6.5%. The sequence derives from a man of 80 years or more with acute or convalescent COVID-19. The specimen was peripheral blood.

The CDR3 is CATSEDPGTKSTDTQYF. For the CDR3, the DNA is TGTGCCACCAGTGAGGATCCCGGGACTAAAAGCACAGATACGCAGTATTTT. The V and J genes are TRBV24-1 and TRBJ2-3, with TRBD2 matching over 7 bases. CDR3 length: 17 residues. After removal of 4 bases from V and 0 bases from J, the junction contained 9 bases not matched to a gene. Germline lookup yields CDR1 KGHDR and CDR2 SFDVKD.